The following is a T cell receptor beta chain sequence with its context. It lacks a known antigen. There are no base qualities to consult, and no much larger clone falls within one base. Amplification of TCR beta CDR3 regions was carried out from RNA transcripts. A first-round RT-PCR of the TCR CDR3 used the HTBI primer set with the Qiagen OneStep RT-PCR kit. Libraries were constructed in a second round of multiplex PCR, after which size selection and purification were performed. Sequencing of the libraries was done on an Illumina HiSeq2000 using paired-end 100 bp reads. The authors' analysis ran thus. SOAPnuke was used to process the raw data, with reads discarded if the reads contained adapters or uncalled bases, had a mean Phred below 15, or lacked an exact constant-primer or identifier match. High-quality paired reads were merged using COPE v1.2.5, and each unique nucleotide sequence was defined as a clonotype. MiTCR v1.1 was used to align the clonotypes against IMGT TRBV, TRBD and TRBJ reference segments. The analysis was restricted to V-J combinations with a frequency above 0.0001, which together covered just over 98% of the repertoires. A TCS score was defined as the ratio between F50 (clonal expansion) and ExV (chaos), using BLOSUM62-based TCRdist between CDR3 peptides within each V-J. Welch's t-statistics and random forest reduced approximately 520 V-J features to 10 to 15, which were used in a naive Bayes classifier (R e1071). TCRdb reran the public reads through fastp at Q25 and MiXCR, keeping productive beta chains. Every CDR3 protein is listed once, alongside the most common genes and DNA of its rows. Here the V and J calls rest on TCRdb's processing, not on the authors' analysis. The sample table contains under 350,000 distinct CDR3 sequences; only one count was recorded for 10% to 15% of them. The ten biggest clones cover roughly 7.5% of the sample.

Hyperthyroidism patients were newly diagnosed, with disease duration under 2 months, and aged 18 to 65 years. Exclusion was applied to patients with uncontrolled infections, other autoimmune diseases, pregnancy or lactation. Diagnoses were established on the basis of clinical symptoms, serum thyroxine and TRAb, thyroid ultrasound, and orbital computed tomography. Blood from progressor patients was collected at the time of first diagnosis with hyperthyroidism, before any ophthalmopathy symptoms had appeared. PBMCs were isolated from 10 ml of fresh peripheral blood by Ficoll-Paque density gradient centrifugation. Progressor patients were initially diagnosed with Graves' hyperthyroidism and developed ophthalmopathy during follow-up. Total RNA was extracted with Trizol reagent, and quality was checked on an Agilent 2100 Bioanalyzer. CDR3 length: 16 amino acids, cysteine to phenylalanine. Just CDR3 DNA is preserved here, 48 bases in frame from base 1. The germline ends are 18 bases apart after V is trimmed by 4 bases and J by 4 bases. In the germline V gene, CDR1 corresponds to SGHDT and CDR2 to YYEEEE.

This record comes from a study of T cells in Graves' hyperthyroidism and ophthalmopathy (dated by TCRdb to between 2018 and 2020). Regarding the research as a whole: Peripheral blood samples were taken at the time of initial diagnosis, prior to any treatment. After blood sampling, hyperthyroidism patients were treated with methimazole at a starting dose of 30 mg daily, and ophthalmopathy patients were treated with high-dose intravenous methylprednisolone. To identify TCR V-J signatures that set the groups apart, the researchers used a discovery cohort of about a hundred patients, made up of 40 to 45 with Graves' ophthalmopathy and some 56 with stable Graves' hyperthyroidism. In roughly six Graves' hyperthyroidism patients, the study also compared T-cell repertoires from thyroid tissue with T-cell repertoires from blood. The paper reports TCR Vbeta CDR3 sequencing of 135 peripheral blood samples: some 44 ophthalmopathy, under 80 hyperthyroidism and around 17 progressor patients. For training and testing, the roughly 97 patients in the discovery cohort were randomly divided in a 7:3 ratio. Whether ophthalmopathy could be predicted prospectively was tested in an independent validation cohort made up of about 18 hyperthyroidism patients plus 17 patients who later progressed to ophthalmopathy.

General conclusions and limits of the study: In validation, the model predicted progression to ophthalmopathy a median of approximately 6.6 months before onset, with about 71% sensitivity and just under 75% specificity. A model built on a 13 V-J signature distinguished ophthalmopathy from stable hyperthyroidism, reaching 87.88% sensitivity and 81% to 83% specificity in cross-validation and 80%/75% in testing. No statistical method was used to fix the sample size in advance, and group allocation was not hidden from the investigators. Most expanded thyroid clonotypes (frequency above 0.001) were also detected in blood, suggesting blood repertoires may reflect thyroid immune responses.

The rearranged segments are TRBV5-6 and TRBJ2-1, with an unclear D gene assignment. This receptor was obtained from a woman under 40 with Graves' hyperthyroidism that later progressed to Graves' ophthalmopathy. What was sequenced was blood. The bases read TGTGCCAGCAGCCTGGGTGGTCTAGTAACGTACAATGAGCAGTTCTTC. It codes for CASSLGGLVTYNEQFF.